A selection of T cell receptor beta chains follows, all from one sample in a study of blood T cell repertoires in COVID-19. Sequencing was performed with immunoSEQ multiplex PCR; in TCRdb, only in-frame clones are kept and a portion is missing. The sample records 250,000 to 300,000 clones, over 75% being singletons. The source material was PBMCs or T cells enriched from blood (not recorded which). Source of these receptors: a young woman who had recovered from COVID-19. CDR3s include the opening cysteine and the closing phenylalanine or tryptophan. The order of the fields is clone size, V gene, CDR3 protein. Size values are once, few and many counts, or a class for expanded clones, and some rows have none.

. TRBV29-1 CSVEGPSGTHTQYF
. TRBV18 CASSPSGQYSYEQYF
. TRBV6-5 CAIQRHGVNQPQHF
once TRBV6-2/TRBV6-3 CASRYRRGPTSYEQYF
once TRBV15 CATSRDHGVGNTIYF
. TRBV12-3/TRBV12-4 CASRLGTGGSYTF
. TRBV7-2 CASSSPQGRETQYF
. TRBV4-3 CASSQDSSGANVLTF
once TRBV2 CASREDGGGYQPQHF
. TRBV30 CAWSAGTVNQPQHF
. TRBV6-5 CASSYKAGPLNTEAFF
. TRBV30 CAWSVPDSIFNYGYTF
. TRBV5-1 CASSPGYAVDTTGELFF
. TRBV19 CASSPHRGRGAFGNTIYF
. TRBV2 CASISSGSRNGGELFF